The 32 T cell receptor beta chains reported below all come from one sample, sequenced in a study of radiotherapy plus CTLA-4 blockade in lung cancer. TCRdb's copy holds only in-frame clones and misses some; the assay was immunoSEQ multiplex PCR. Among 9,500 to 15,000 clones listed, approximately 79% were seen once. The specimen was peripheral blood, collected from a patient treated with radiotherapy plus ipilimumab. The receptors here all came from a human donor with non-small cell lung cancer that progressed on radiotherapy plus ipilimumab.

The rearrangement links TRBV5-4 to TRBJ2-1; TRBD2 might be the D (5 bases). The CDR3 covers 13 residues. Per the germline V gene, CDR1 is SGHNT and CDR2 is YYREEE (reference sequence). The germline V and J ends were trimmed by 4 bases and 8 bases, with 13 bases remaining between them. DNA for the CDR3: TGTGCCAGCAGCCCGGACTTTAACTATGAGCAGTTCTTC. Translated, it gives CASSPDFNYEQFF.

The chain joins TRBV9 to TRBJ2-3; possibly TRBD1 or TRBD2 for D (6 bases each). The V gene's germline CDR1 is SGDLS and CDR2 YYNGEE. This CDR3 has 18 residues. The germline V and J ends were trimmed by 1 base and 6 bases, with 24 bases remaining between them. CDR3 sequence reads: CASSVLGGPLGFPDTQYF. The CDR3 DNA sequence: TGTGCCAGCAGCGTATTAGGGGGGCCTTTGGGGTTCCCCGATACGCAGTATTTT.

The rearrangement uses TRBV11-3 and TRBJ2-2; TRBD2 matches at 11 bases. Trimming at V came to 4 bases and at J to 3 bases, leaving 1 base not matched to a gene. The CDR3 contains 15 residues. The germline V gene encodes CDR1 SGHNT and CDR2 YENEEA. The CDR3 region has the DNA TGTGCCAGCAGCTCGGGACTAGCGGACACCGGGGAGCTGTTTTTT. Protein: CASSSGLADTGELFF. Together with reference TRBV11-3 and TRBJ2-2, the CDR3 gives the full variable domain: EAGVVQSPRYKIIEKKQPVAFWCNPISGHNTLYWYLQNLGQGPELLIRYENEEAVDDSQLPKDRFSAERLKGVDSTLKIQPAELGDSAVYLCASSSGLADTGELFFGEGSRLTVL.

The CDR3 nucleotides are TGTGCCAGCAGCAAAGGCCGGAGTAATCCCTATGGCTACACCTTC. Its translation: CASSKGRSNPYGYTF. The chain is built from TRBV21-1 and TRBJ1-2. TRBV21-1 is reported as a pseudogene. The CDR3 sequence is 15 residues long.

The gene calls are TRBV7-9 and TRBJ1-6, with D possibly matching TRBD1 (5 bases). The CDR3 covers 14 residues. The germline V gene encodes CDR1 SEHNR and CDR2 FQNEAQ (reference sequence). The V end lost 4 bases, the J end lost 5 bases, and 9 bases lay between the germline ends. The CDR3 DNA reads TGTGCCAGCAGCTACGGGGGAAATAATTCACCCCTCCACTTT. Translation: CASSYGGNNSPLHF.

The chain combines TRBV2 with TRBJ2-3; 11 bases are a match to TRBD2. Germline CDR1 and CDR2: SNHLY and FYNNEI. This CDR3 has 19 amino acids. The V segment lost 3 bases and the J segment 5 bases; nucleotides outside the gene matches: 16. The CDR3 is CASSDPGTSGGYKLDTQYF. In DNA form, the CDR3 reads TGTGCCAGCAGTGATCCGGGAACTAGCGGGGGCTATAAGTTAGATACGCAGTATTTT.

The chain carries TRBV9 and TRBJ2-1; D unresolved. The CDR3 length is 15 residues. Germline-derived CDR1 and CDR2 are SGDLS and YYNGEE. The germline V and J ends were trimmed by 0 bases and 2 bases, with 9 bases remaining between them. CDR3 in amino acids: CASSVEGRAYNEQFF. Written as DNA, the CDR3 is TGTGCCAGCAGCGTAGAAGGCCGAGCCTACAATGAGCAGTTCTTC.

The V call is TRBV18, the J call TRBJ2-7; D call uncertain. V lost 6 bases to trimming and J lost 0 bases, with 6 bases between them. Germline loops: CDR1 KGHSH, CDR2 LQKENI. The CDR3 loop spans 12 amino acids. This chain's CDR3 is CASSDISYEQYF. The CDR3, as DNA: TGTGCCAGCTCTGACATCTCCTACGAGCAGTACTTC.

The DNA of the CDR3 is TGTGCCAGCAGCTTAGGCAGGGGTGTACCACAAGAGACCCAGTACTTC. It yields the protein CASSLGRGVPQETQYF. This chain joins TRBV11-2 and TRBJ2-5, with D maybe TRBD1 (6 bases). Germline CDR1 is SGHAT and CDR2 is FQNNGV. Trimming left V 1 base short and J 2 bases short, with 14 bases between. There are 16 residues in the CDR3. Using reference TRBV11-2 and TRBJ2-5 for the parts outside the CDR3, the full variable domain is EAGVAQSPRYKIIEKRQSVAFWCNPISGHATLYWYQQILGQGPKLLIQFQNNGVVDDSQLPKDRFSAERLKGVDSTLKIQPAKLEDSAVYLCASSLGRGVPQETQYFGPGTRLLVL.

The J gene is TRBJ1-4, the V gene TRBV5-1; 7 positions match TRBD1. With V trimmed by 2 bases and J by 7 bases, 8 bases remained unmatched. In germline, CDR1 is SGHRS, CDR2 YFSETQ. The CDR3 length is 15 residues. The CDR3 protein is CASSLDPGQTEKLFF. The CDR3 nucleotides are TGCGCCAGCAGCTTAGATCCGGGACAGACTGAAAAACTGTTTTTT.

The chain recombines TRBV28 with TRBJ2-5, with D tentatively TRBD1 (6 bases). The J call may not be correct, given that the DNA end is closer to TRBJ2-7. This CDR3 is built from 15 residues. Germline V gene data show CDR1 as MDHEN and CDR2 as SYDVKM. CDR3 in DNA: TGTGCCAGCAGTTTGCCTGGGACACTTATCTACGAGCAGTACTTC. Translating gives CASSLPGTLIYEQYF.

V gene TRBV11-2 combines with J gene TRBJ2-7; possibly TRBD2 for D (6 bases). This CDR3 is built from 12 residues. Trimming removed 6 bases at V and 3 bases at J, with 9 bases between. CDR1 is SGHAT and CDR2 is FQNNGV in the germline V gene. CDR3 amino acids: CASRSGGYEQYF. Here the CDR3 DNA reads TGTGCCAGCAGGTCCGGGGGCTACGAGCAGTACTTC.

This clone was detected a few times. The chain has TRBV11-1 and TRBJ1-1; D is uncertain. The CDR3 runs to 12 residues. CDR1 is SGHAT and CDR2 is FQDESV in the germline V gene (reference sequence). Trimming took 3 bases from V and 1 from J, leaving 3 bases between them. The CDR3 region has the DNA TGTGCCAGCAGCTTCCCGAACACTGAAGCTTTCTTT. It encodes CASSFPNTEAFF.

V gene TRBV6-1 combines with J gene TRBJ1-4; 7 bases are a match to TRBD1. CDR1 and CDR2 from the germline V gene are MNHNS and SASEGT. There are 15 residues in the CDR3. V was clipped by 6 bases and J by 4 bases; unmatched bases: 8. Here the CDR3 DNA reads TGTGCCAGCAGCCTCCTGGGACAGAGTAATGAAAAACTGTTTTTT. This translates into CASSLLGQSNEKLFF.

The rearrangement uses TRBV9 and TRBJ2-3; TRBD1 agrees at 7 bases. J gave up 0 bases and V 8 bases, and 6 bases lay outside the gene matches. The germline CDR1 and CDR2 sequences are SGDLS and YYNGEE. CDR3 size: 14 residues. The CDR3 loop reads CASRQGVSTDTQYF. CDR3 nucleotides: TGTGCCAGTCGACAGGGTGTTAGCACAGATACGCAGTATTTT.

The chain combines TRBV5-3 with TRBJ1-2, with D maybe TRBD1 (6 bases). TRBV5-3 is an ORF, with its function uncertain. Trimming shortened V by 0 bases and J by 8 bases, and 8 bases separated the two germline ends. This CDR3 is built from 12 residues. The CDR3 loop reads CARSLVGGGYTF. CDR3 nucleotide sequence: TGTGCCAGAAGCTTGGTTGGGGGCGGCTACACCTTC.

In this sample, this clone turned up once. The CDR3 DNA reads TGTGCCAGCAGACGCGGGACAGGGGATGAAAAACTGTTTTTT. This codes for CASRRGTGDEKLFF. The gene calls are TRBV6-5 and TRBJ1-4; the match to TRBD1 covers 10 bases. The J segment lost 6 bases and the V segment lost 6 bases, leaving 4 bases of the junction unmatched. This CDR3 is 14 amino acids long. Germline CDR1 reads MNHEY; CDR2 reads SVGAGI.

This clone has just a few counts. The V gene is TRBV10-3, the J gene TRBJ1-6, with TRBD1 matching over 7 bases. Germline lookup yields CDR1 ENHRY and CDR2 SYGVKD. The CDR3 has 16 amino acids. J gave up 6 bases and V 2 bases, and 7 bases lay outside the gene matches. The CDR3 coding sequence is TGTGCCATCAGTGAGAACGTAGGACAGGTTAATTCACCCCTCCACTTT. Encoded protein: CAISENVGQVNSPLHF.

The genes are TRBV7-9 and TRBJ1-1; TRBD1 agrees at 7 bases. From germline, CDR1 is SEHNR and CDR2 FQNEAQ (reference sequence). J gave up 2 bases and V 3 bases, and 3 bases lay outside the gene matches. This CDR3 spans 14 amino acids. CDR3 region: CASSFGTANTEAFF. The CDR3 nucleotides are TGTGCCAGCAGCTTCGGGACAGCAAACACTGAAGCTTTCTTT.

The chain joins TRBV9 to TRBJ1-1; 8 nucleotides match TRBD1. Trimming removed 4 bases from V and 5 bases from J; junction bases left unmatched: 10. Per germline, CDR1 SGDLS and CDR2 YYNGEE. The CDR3 covers 15 residues. The CDR3 DNA reads as TGTGCCAGCAGCCCCACAGGGGGATATTCGACTGAAGCTTTCTTT. Protein sequence: CASSPTGGYSTEAFF.

The J gene is TRBJ2-3, the V gene TRBV5-4; TRBD2 aligns across 11 bases. CDR1 is SGHNT, CDR2 YYREEE, per germline (reference sequence). This CDR3 region has 17 residues. With 4 bases clipped from V and 2 bases from J, the junction kept 9 bases outside the gene matches. This CDR3 reads CASSKLSGGAATDTQYF. The DNA for the CDR3 is TGTGCCAGCAGCAAGCTTAGCGGGGGGGCAGCCACAGATACGCAGTATTTT. The full variable domain, rest sourced from reference TRBV5-4 and TRBJ2-3, is ETGVTQSPTHLIKTRGQQVTLRCSSQSGHNTVSWYQQALGQGPQFIFQYYREEENGRGNFPPRFSGLQFPNYSSELNVNALELDDSALYLCASSKLSGGAATDTQYFGPGTRLTVL.

V is TRBV4-1 and J is TRBJ2-5; D tentatively reads TRBD1 or TRBD2 (5 bases each). The V gene lost 0 bases and the J gene lost 1 base, with 12 bases spanning the gap. The CDR3 contains 16 residues. Germline V CDR1 and CDR2: MGHRA, YSYEKL. The CDR3 spells CASSQDFRGVQETQYF. CDR3 DNA sequence: TGCGCCAGCAGCCAAGATTTTAGAGGGGTCCAAGAGACCCAGTACTTC.

The chain uses TRBV6-4 and TRBJ1-2, with 7 bases identical to TRBD1. CDR1 is MRHNA and CDR2 is SNTAGT in the germline V gene. There are 15 residues in the CDR3. Trimming removed 6 bases from V and 5 bases from J; junction bases left unmatched: 12. The CDR3 loop is CASSRDSNTLYGYTF. The CDR3 DNA reads TGTGCCAGCAGCCGGGACAGCAACACCCTTTATGGCTACACCTTC.

The chain employs TRBV5-1 and TRBJ1-1; maybe TRBD1 (5 bases). Per germline, CDR1 SGHRS and CDR2 YFSETQ. The CDR3 length is 14 residues. Trimming stripped 4 bases from V and 5 bases from J, with 15 bases between. CDR3 DNA: TGCGCCAGCAGCGTCACCCGGGGCGGTACTGAAGCTTTCTTT. Its protein product is CASSVTRGGTEAFF.

The V gene is TRBV11-3, the J gene TRBJ1-1; D possibly corresponds to TRBD1 (6 bases). The V end lost 8 bases, the J end lost 3 bases, and 13 bases lay between the germline ends. This CDR3 has 13 residues. The germline gives CDR1 SGHNT, CDR2 YENEEA. In DNA, the CDR3 is TGTGCCAGCGGACTACAGGGAGACACTGAAGCTTTCTTT. Protein product: CASGLQGDTEAFF.

This clone was counted a single time. At one boundary the junction diverges from the germline segment, which might be a read error. The chain links TRBV19 to TRBJ1-5, with 9 bases matching TRBD1. Germline values: CDR1 LNHDA, CDR2 SQIVND (reference sequence). The CDR3 sequence is 15 residues long. The CDR3 sequence is CASSRGQGSTQPQHF. Written as DNA, the CDR3 is TGTGCCAGTAGCCGGGGACAGGGAAGCACTCAGCCCCAGCATTTT. The full variable domain, completed using reference TRBV19 and TRBJ1-5, is DGGITQSPKYLFRKEGQNVTLSCEQNLNHDAMYWYRQDPGQGLRLIYYSQIVNDFQKGDIAEGYSVSREKKESFPLTVTSAQKNPTAFYLCASSRGQGSTQPQHFGDGTRLSIL.

Only one count was recorded for this clone. The genes are TRBV20-1 and TRBJ2-5; D gene ambiguous. Trimming shortened V by 0 bases and J by 8 bases, and 4 bases separated the two germline ends. Germline-derived CDR1 and CDR2 are DFQATT and SNEGSKA (reference sequence). The CDR3 has 10 residues. This CDR3 reads CSARDRTQYF. CDR3 bases: TGCAGTGCTAGAGATCGAACCCAGTACTTC.

The chain couples TRBV2 to TRBJ2-3; D is uncertain. Germline CDR1 reads SNHLY; CDR2 reads FYNNEI. The V end lost 7 bases, the J end lost 6 bases, and 8 bases lay between the germline ends. The CDR3 is 11 residues long. CDR3 bases: TGTGCCAGCAAGGTGGCGGATACGCAGTATTTT. Its protein product is CASKVADTQYF. Using reference TRBV2 and TRBJ2-3 for the parts outside the CDR3, the full variable domain is EPEVTQTPSHQVTQMGQEVILRCVPISNHLYFYWYRQILGQKVEFLVSFYNNEISEKSEIFDDQFSVERPDGSNFTLKIRSTKLEDSAMYFCASKVADTQYFGPGTRLTVL.

The V call is TRBV7-3, the J call TRBJ2-1; D might be TRBD2 (5 bases). The V end lost 2 bases, the J end lost 0 bases, and 11 bases lay between the germline ends. The CDR3 has 16 residues. Per the germline V gene, CDR1 is SGHTA and CDR2 is FQGTGA. The CDR3 nucleotides read TGTGCCAGCAGCTTACGGGCGGGTAGCTCCTACAATGAGCAGTTCTTC. This codes for CASSLRAGSSYNEQFF.

The chain carries TRBV5-1 and TRBJ1-1; D may be TRBD1 (6 bases). The V and J ends lost 6 bases and 0 bases respectively, with 9 bases between them. Germline loops: CDR1 SGHRS, CDR2 YFSETQ. The CDR3 consists of 13 residues. For the CDR3, the DNA is TGCGCCAGCAAGGCAGGGGTGAACACTGAAGCTTTCTTT. Residues: CASKAGVNTEAFF.

The genes are TRBV11-2 and TRBJ2-7, with 11 positions matching TRBD2. The germline CDR1 and CDR2 sequences are SGHAT and FQNNGV. This CDR3 contains 17 residues. J lost 1 base, V lost 1 base, and 6 bases had no gene match. The CDR3 is CASSLVPTSGVSYEQYF. The CDR3 DNA follows: TGTGCCAGCAGCTTAGTCCCGACTAGCGGGGTTTCCTACGAGCAGTACTTC.

The CDR3 loop reads CAIRDLDYQPTGELFF. Here the CDR3 DNA reads TGTGCCATCAGAGACCTGGACTATCAGCCCACCGGGGAGCTGTTTTTT. This chain connects TRBV10-3 to TRBJ2-2; TRBD2 is a possible D gene (6 bases). The V end was cut by 6 bases, the J end by 4 bases, with 18 bases between. In germline, CDR1 is ENHRY, CDR2 SYGVKD. The CDR3 is made up of 16 amino acids.